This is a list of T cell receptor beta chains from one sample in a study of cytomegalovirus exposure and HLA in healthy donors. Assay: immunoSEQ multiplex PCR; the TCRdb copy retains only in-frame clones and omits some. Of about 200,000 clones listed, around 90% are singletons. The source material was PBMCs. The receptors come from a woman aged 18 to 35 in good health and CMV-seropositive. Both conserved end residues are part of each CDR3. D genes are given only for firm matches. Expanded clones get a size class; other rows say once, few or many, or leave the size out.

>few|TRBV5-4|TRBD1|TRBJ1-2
CASSSASTGNYGYTF
TGTGCCAGCAGCTCCGCTTCGACAGGGAACTATGGCTACACCTTC
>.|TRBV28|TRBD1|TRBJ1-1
CASSQTGQAMNTEAFF
TGTGCCAGCAGCCAGACGGGACAGGCTATGAACACTGAAGCTTTCTTT
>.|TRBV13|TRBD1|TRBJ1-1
CASSHTGQGGTEAFF
TGTGCCAGCAGCCATACCGGACAGGGGGGCACTGAAGCTTTCTTT
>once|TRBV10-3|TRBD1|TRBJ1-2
CAISERDRGYYGYTF
TGTGCCATCAGTGAGAGGGACAGGGGGTACTATGGCTACACCTTC
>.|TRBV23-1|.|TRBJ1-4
CASRRTGTKAEPTNEKLFF
TGCGCCAGCAGGCGGACCGGGACAAAGGCCGAACCAACTAATGAAAAACTGTTTTTT
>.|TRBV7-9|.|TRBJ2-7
CASSLSTGQKVYEQYF
TGTGCCAGCAGCTTAAGCACTGGACAGAAAGTATACGAGCAGTACTTC
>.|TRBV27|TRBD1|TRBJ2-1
CASSLSGQGAYNEQFF
TGTGCCAGCAGTTTATCTGGACAGGGGGCTTACAATGAGCAGTTCTTC
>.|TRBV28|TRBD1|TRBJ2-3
CASSTPYRGRFTDTQYF
TGTGCCAGCAGTACCCCTTACAGGGGGCGCTTCACAGATACGCAGTATTTT
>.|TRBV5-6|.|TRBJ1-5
CASSPPPIRRFSNQPQHF
TGTGCCAGCAGCCCTCCTCCGATTCGGAGATTTAGCAATCAGCCCCAGCATTTT
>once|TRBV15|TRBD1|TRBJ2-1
CATSPRTGQRASSYNEQFF
TGTGCCACCAGTCCCCGGACAGGGCAACGGGCGAGCTCCTACAATGAGCAGTTCTTC
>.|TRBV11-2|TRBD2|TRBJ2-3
CASILGGGLADTQYF
TGTGCCAGCATCCTCGGGGGGGGTTTGGCAGATACGCAGTATTTT
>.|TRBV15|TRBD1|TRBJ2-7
CATSRSRDRIYEQYF
TGTGCCACCAGCAGAAGTAGGGACAGGATCTACGAGCAGTACTTC
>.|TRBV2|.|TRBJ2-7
CASSDPLLDEQYF
TGTGCCAGCAGTGACCCCCTCCTTGACGAGCAGTACTTC
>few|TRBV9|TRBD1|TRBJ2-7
CASSVEIRPGQGIYEQYF
TGTGCCAGCAGCGTAGAGATTAGGCCGGGACAGGGTATCTACGAGCAGTACTTC